The clone carrying this T cell receptor (beta chain) was observed a few times. This record comes from a study of T-cell memory formation after mild COVID-19. TCRdb analysed the 5' RACE reads with MiXCR anew, one entry per CDR3 protein. The sample carries roughly 280,000 distinct CDR3 sequences, 16% recorded once. CDR3 length equals 14 residues. The V end lost 2 bases, the J end lost 4 bases, and 11 bases lay between the germline ends. The V gene's germline CDR1 is LNHDA and CDR2 SQIVND (reference sequence). The chain is built from TRBV19 and TRBJ1-1, with D tentatively TRBD1 (5 bases). This clonotype was obtained from a man in his late teens or twenties who had mild COVID-19 (a few samples of this study predate the infection). Cell type and time point are not known. Sequencing used PBMCs or a T cell subset sorted from them (not recorded which). DNA of the CDR3: TGTGCCAGTAGTATACCAGGGAGCGGCACTGAAGCTTTCTTT. Amino acids: CASSIPGSGTEAFF.